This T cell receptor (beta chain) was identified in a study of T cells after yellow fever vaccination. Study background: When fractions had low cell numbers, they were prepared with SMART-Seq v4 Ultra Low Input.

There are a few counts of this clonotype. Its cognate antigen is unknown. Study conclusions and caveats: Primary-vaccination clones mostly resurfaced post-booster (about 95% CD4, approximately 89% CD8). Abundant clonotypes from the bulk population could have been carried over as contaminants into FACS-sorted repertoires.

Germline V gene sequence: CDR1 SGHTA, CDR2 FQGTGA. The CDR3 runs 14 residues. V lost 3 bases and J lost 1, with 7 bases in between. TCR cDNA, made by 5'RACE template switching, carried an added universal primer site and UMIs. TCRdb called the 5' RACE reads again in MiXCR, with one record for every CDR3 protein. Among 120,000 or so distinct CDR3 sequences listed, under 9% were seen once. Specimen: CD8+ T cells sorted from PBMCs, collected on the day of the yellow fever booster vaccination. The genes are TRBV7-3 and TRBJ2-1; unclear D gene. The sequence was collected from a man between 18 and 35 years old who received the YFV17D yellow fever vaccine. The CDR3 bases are TGTGCCAGCAGCTTTTCGGATTCCTACAATGAGCAGTTCTTC. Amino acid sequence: CASSFSDSYNEQFF.